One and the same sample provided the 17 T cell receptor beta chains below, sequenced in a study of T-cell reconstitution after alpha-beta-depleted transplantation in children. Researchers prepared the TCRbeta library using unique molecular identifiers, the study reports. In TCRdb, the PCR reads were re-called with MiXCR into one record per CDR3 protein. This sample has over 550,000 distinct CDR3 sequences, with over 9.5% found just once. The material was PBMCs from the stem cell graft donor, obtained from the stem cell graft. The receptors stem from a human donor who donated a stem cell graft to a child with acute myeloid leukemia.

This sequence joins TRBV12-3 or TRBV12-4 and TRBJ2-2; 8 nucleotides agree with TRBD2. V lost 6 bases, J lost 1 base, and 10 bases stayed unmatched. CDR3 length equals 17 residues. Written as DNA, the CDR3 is TGTGCCAGCAGGGGCCGCGGAGCGGGAGTGAACACCGGGGAGCTGTTTTTT. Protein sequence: CASRGRGAGVNTGELFF.

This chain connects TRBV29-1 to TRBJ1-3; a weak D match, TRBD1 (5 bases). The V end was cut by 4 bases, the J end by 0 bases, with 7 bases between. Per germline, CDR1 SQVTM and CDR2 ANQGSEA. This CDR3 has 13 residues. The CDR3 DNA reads TGCAGCGTTGTGGGGGGCTCTGGAAACACCATATATTTT. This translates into CSVVGGSGNTIYF.

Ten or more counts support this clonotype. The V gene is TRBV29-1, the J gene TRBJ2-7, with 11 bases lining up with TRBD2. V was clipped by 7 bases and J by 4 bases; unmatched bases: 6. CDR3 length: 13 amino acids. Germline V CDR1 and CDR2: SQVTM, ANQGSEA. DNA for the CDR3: TGCAGCGCCCACGGGACTAGCGGATACGAGCAGTACTTC. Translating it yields CSAHGTSGYEQYF.

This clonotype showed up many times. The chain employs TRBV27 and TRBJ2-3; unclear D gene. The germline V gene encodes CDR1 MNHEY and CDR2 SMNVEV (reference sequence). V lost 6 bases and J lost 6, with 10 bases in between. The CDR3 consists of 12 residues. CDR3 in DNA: TGTGCCAGCAGGACGGGTTCGGATACGCAGTATTTT. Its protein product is CASRTGSDTQYF.

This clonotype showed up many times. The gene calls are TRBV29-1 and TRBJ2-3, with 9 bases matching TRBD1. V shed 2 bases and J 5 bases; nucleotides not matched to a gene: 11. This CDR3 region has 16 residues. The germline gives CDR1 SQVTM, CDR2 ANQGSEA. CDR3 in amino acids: CSVESPGQGRIDTQYF. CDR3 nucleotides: TGCAGCGTTGAATCTCCGGGACAGGGTAGGATAGATACGCAGTATTTT.

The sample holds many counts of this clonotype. The CDR3 region is CASRAGASAGELFF. The CDR3 DNA reads TGTGCCAGCAGGGCGGGGGCGAGTGCCGGGGAGCTGTTTTTT. The chain recombines TRBV12-3 or TRBV12-4 with TRBJ2-2, with a weak D call TRBD2 (7 bases). This CDR3 is built from 14 residues. V gave up 6 bases and J gave up 6 bases, with 14 bases separating them.

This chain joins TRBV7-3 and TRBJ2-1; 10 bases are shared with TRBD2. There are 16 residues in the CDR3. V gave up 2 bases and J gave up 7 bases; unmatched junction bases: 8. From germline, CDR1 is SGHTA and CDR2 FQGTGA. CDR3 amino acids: CASSLGSTSGTNEQFF. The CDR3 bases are TGTGCCAGCAGCTTAGGTTCAACTAGCGGGACAAATGAGCAGTTCTTC.

The CDR3 nucleotides read TGTGCCAGCAGCAAGCCTAAAGAGGCCTACGAGCAGTACTTC. Protein product: CASSKPKEAYEQYF. The chain combines TRBV21-1 with TRBJ2-7. TRBV21-1 is given as a pseudogene. The CDR3 has 14 amino acids.

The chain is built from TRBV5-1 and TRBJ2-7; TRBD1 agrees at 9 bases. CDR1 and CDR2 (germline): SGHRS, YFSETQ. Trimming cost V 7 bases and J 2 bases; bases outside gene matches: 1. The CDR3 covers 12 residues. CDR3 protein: CASGDRAYEQYF. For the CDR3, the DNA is TGCGCCAGCGGGGACAGGGCCTACGAGCAGTACTTC.

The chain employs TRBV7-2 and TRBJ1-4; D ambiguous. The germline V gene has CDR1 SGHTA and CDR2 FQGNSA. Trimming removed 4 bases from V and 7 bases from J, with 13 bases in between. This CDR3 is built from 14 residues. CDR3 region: CASSSGLNGEKLFF. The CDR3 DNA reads TGTGCCAGCAGCTCGGGCTTAAATGGTGAAAAACTGTTTTTT.

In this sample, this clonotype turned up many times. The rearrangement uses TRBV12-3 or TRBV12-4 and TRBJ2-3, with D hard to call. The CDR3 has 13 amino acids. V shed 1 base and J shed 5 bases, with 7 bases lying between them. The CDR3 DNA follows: TGTGCCAGCAGTTTAGGACAAGGAGATACGCAGTATTTT. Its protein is CASSLGQGDTQYF.

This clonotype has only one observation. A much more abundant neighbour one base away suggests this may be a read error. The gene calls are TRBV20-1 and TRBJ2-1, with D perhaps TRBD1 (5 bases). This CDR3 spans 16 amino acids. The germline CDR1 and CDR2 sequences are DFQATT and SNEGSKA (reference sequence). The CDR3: CCARENRLSSYNEQFF. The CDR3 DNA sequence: TGCTGTGCTAGAGAAAACAGGTTGAGCTCCTACAATGAGCAGTTCTTC.

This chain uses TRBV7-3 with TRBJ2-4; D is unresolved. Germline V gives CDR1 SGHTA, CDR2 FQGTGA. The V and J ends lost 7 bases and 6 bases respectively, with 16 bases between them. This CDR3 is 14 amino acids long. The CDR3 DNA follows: TGTGCCAGCACCACTCTGATGTCCAGAAACATTCAGTACTTC. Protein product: CASTTLMSRNIQYF.

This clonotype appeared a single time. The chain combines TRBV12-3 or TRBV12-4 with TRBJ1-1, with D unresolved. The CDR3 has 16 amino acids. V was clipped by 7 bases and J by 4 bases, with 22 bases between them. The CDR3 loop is CASTPEGMGSGTEAFF. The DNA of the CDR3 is TGTGCCAGCACCCCGGAGGGAATGGGTTCAGGCACTGAAGCTTTCTTT.

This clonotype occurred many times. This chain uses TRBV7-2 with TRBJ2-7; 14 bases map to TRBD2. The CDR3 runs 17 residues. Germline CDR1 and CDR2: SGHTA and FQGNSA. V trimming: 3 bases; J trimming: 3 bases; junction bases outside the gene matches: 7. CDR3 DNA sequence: TGTGCCAGCAGCTTGAGACTAGCGGGAGGGATCGGCTACGAGCAGTACTTC. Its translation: CASSLRLAGGIGYEQYF.

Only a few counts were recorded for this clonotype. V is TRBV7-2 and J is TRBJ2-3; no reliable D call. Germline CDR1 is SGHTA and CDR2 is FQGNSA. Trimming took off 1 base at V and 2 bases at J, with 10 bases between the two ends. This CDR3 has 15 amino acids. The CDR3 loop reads CASSLGLVDTDTQYF. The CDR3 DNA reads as TGTGCCAGCAGCTTAGGGCTCGTGGACACAGATACGCAGTATTTT. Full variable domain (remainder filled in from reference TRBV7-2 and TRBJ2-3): GAGVSQSPSNKVTEKGKDVELRCDPISGHTALYWYRQSLGQGLEFLIYFQGNSAPDKSGLPSDRFSAERTGGSVSTLTIQRTQQEDSAVYLCASSLGLVDTDTQYFGPGTRLTVL.

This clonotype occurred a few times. For the CDR3, the DNA is TGTGCCAGCAGCTTAGGAGGGGCGGTTAATGAGCAGTTCTTC. Amino acid sequence: CASSLGGAVNEQFF. V is TRBV7-3 and J is TRBJ2-1, with D perhaps TRBD2 (6 bases). V was cut by 2 bases and J by 7 bases, with 12 bases left in between. CDR1 and CDR2 from the germline V gene are SGHTA and FQGTGA. This CDR3 comprises 14 residues.